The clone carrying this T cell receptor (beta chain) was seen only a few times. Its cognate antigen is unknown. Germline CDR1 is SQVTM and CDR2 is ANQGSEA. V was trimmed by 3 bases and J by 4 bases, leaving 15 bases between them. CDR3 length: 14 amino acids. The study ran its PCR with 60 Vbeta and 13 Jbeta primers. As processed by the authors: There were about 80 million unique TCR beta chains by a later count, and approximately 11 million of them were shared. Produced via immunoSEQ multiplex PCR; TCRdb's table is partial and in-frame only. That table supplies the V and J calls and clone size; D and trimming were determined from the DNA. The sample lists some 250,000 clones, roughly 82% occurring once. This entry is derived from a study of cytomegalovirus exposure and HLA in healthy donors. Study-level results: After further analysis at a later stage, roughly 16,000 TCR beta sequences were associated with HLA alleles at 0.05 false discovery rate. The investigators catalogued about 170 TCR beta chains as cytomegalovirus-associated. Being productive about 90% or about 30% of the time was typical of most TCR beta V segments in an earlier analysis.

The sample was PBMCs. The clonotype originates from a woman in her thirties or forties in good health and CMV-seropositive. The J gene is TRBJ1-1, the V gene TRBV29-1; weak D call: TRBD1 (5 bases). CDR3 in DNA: TGCAGCGTTGATCGGACATCCTCCAGCACTGAAGCTTTCTTT. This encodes CSVDRTSSSTEAFF.